The source of this TCR beta chain is a study of shared clonotypes between healthy human individuals. Sequencing used immunoSEQ multiplex PCR; TCRdb keeps in-frame clones, though not all of them. Counted here are roughly 700,000 clones, around 72% occurring once; the ten biggest clones make up 1.5% to 2%. The germline V gene has CDR1 MNHNS and CDR2 SASEGT. CDR3 length: 16 amino acids. With 4 bases removed from V and 0 bases from J, the gap between germline ends came to 15 bases. What was sequenced was memory CD4+ T cells sorted from blood. The sample's subset: CD45RA-negative fraction. J is TRBJ1-2 and V is TRBV6-1, with a weak D call TRBD1 (5 bases). This receptor was identified in a woman in her 30s in good health. CDR3 residues: CASSGAWDSTNYGYTF. CDR3 DNA sequence: TGTGCCAGCAGTGGAGCTTGGGACTCTACTAACTATGGCTACACCTTC.